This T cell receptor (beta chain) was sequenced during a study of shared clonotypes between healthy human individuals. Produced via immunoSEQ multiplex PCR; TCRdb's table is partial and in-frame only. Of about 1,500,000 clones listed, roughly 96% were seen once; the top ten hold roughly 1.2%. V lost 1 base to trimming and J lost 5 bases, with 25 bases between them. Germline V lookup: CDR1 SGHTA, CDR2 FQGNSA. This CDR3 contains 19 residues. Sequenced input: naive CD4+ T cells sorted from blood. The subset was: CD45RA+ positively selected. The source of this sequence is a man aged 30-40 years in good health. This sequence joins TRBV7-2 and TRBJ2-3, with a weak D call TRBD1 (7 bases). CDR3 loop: CASSLGRGAGRGPGDTQYF. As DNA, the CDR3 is TGTGCCAGCAGCTTAGGGCGGGGCGCCGGAAGGGGGCCGGGAGATACGCAGTATTTT.